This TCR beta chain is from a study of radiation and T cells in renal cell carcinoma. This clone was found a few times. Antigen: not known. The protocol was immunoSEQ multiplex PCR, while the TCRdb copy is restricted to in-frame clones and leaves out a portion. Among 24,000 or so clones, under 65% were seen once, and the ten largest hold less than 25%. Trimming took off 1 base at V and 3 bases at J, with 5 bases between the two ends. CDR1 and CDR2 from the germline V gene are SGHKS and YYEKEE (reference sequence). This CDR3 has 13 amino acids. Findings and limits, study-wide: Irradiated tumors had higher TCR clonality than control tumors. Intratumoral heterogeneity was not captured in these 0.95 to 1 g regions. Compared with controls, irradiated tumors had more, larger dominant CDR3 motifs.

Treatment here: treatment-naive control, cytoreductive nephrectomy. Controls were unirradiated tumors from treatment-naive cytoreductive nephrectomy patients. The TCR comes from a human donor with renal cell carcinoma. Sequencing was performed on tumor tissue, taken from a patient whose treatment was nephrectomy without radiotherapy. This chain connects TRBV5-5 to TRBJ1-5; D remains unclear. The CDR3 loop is CASSLQVNQPQHF. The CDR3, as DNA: TGTGCCAGCAGCTTGCAGGTCAATCAGCCCCAGCATTTT.